What follows are 5 T cell receptor beta chains derived from one specimen sequenced in a study of cytomegalovirus exposure and HLA in healthy donors. Generated by immunoSEQ multiplex PCR, the TCRdb table keeps only in-frame clones and is missing some. The table lists approximately 120,000 clones, 89% of them singletons, with 1.5% to 2.5% in the top ten. Sequences were obtained from PBMCs. The receptors were sampled from a woman aged 18-29 years in good health and CMV-seronegative.

The chain has TRBV7-9 and TRBJ2-1; no reliable D call. Germline V gene sequence: CDR1 SEHNR, CDR2 FQNEAQ (reference sequence). Trimming pared 1 base from V and 6 bases from J, leaving 16 bases between. The CDR3 is 16 amino acids. This CDR3 reads CASSLGSQGFINEQFF. CDR3 bases: TGTGCCAGCAGCTTAGGGAGCCAAGGTTTTATCAATGAGCAGTTCTTC.

This chain connects TRBV19 to TRBJ1-3; the match to TRBD1 covers 10 bases. This CDR3 has 13 amino acids. The ends lost 10 bases at V and 8 bases at J; junction bases unmatched: 8. Per the germline V gene, CDR1 is LNHDA and CDR2 is SQIVND (reference sequence). CDR3 DNA sequence: TGTGCCACCGGACGGGACAGGGGTCACACCATATATTTT. It translates to CATGRDRGHTIYF.

This chain links TRBV18 with TRBJ2-2; TRBD2 matches at 10 bases. Germline trimming cut 5 bases from V and 4 bases from J; bases unmatched to any gene: 7. The CDR3 loop spans 16 amino acids. Looked up from germline, CDR1 is KGHSH and CDR2 is LQKENI. CDR3 DNA sequence: TGTGCCAGCTCAGCAACCGGGACTAGCGCCACCGGGGAGCTGTTTTTT. Translation gives CASSATGTSATGELFF.

The genes are TRBV7-9 and TRBJ2-3; no clear D gene. With 7 bases removed from V and 0 bases from J, the gap between germline ends came to 8 bases. The germline V gene encodes CDR1 SEHNR and CDR2 FQNEAQ (reference sequence). The length of the CDR3 is 13 residues. Written as DNA, the CDR3 is TGTGCCAGCAATGACGGGAGCACAGATACGCAGTATTTT. It encodes CASNDGSTDTQYF. The full variable domain, with the rest looked up from reference TRBV7-9 and TRBJ2-3, is DTGVSQNPRHKITKRGQNVTFRCDPISEHNRLYWYRQTLGQGPEFLTYFQNEAQLEKSRLLSDRFSAERPKGSFSTLEIQRTEQGDSAMYLCASNDGSTDTQYFGPGTRLTVL.

The chain recombines TRBV7-9 with TRBJ2-7, with D possibly matching TRBD1 (5 bases). The length of the CDR3 is 16 residues. V was shortened by 1 base and J by 2 bases, with 15 bases between the two germline ends. CDR1 is SEHNR and CDR2 is FQNEAQ in the germline V gene (reference sequence). CDR3: CASSLGYGTGTYEQYF. CDR3 DNA: TGTGCCAGCAGCTTAGGGTACGGAACAGGCACCTACGAGCAGTACTTC. The complete variable domain, with remaining parts taken from reference TRBV7-9 and TRBJ2-7, reads DTGVSQNPRHKITKRGQNVTFRCDPISEHNRLYWYRQTLGQGPEFLTYFQNEAQLEKSRLLSDRFSAERPKGSFSTLEIQRTEQGDSAMYLCASSLGYGTGTYEQYFGPGTRLTVT.